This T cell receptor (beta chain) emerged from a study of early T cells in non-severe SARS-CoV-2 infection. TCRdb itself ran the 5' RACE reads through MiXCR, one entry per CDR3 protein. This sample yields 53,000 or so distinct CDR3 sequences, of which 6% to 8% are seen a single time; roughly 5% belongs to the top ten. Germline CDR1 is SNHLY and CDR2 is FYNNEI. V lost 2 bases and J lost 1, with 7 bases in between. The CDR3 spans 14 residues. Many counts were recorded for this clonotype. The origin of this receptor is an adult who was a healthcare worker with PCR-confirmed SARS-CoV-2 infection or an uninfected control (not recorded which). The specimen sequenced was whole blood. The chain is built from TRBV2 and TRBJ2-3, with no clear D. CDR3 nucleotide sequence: TGTGCCAGCAGTGAAAACAGTCGCACAGATACGCAGTATTTT. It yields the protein CASSENSRTDTQYF. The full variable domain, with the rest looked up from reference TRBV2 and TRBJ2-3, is EPEVTQTPSHQVTQMGQEVILRCVPISNHLYFYWYRQILGQKVEFLVSFYNNEISEKSEIFDDQFSVERPDGSNFTLKIRSTKLEDSAMYFCASSENSRTDTQYFGPGTRLTVL.